Each of the 9 T cell receptor beta chains below was sequenced from the same sample in a study of vaccination and CD4 T cells after COVID-19. Their specific antigens are unknown. With the Oncomine TCR Beta short-read assay, DNA from cultured CD4+ T cells was sequenced. In TCRdb, the PCR reads were re-called with MiXCR into one record per CDR3 protein. The table lists fewer than 20,000 distinct CDR3 sequences, less than 65% of them singletons. As for treatment: roughly 11-day PBMC culture with coronavirus spike peptide pools or control peptides (ViraFEST assay). The specimen was CD4+ T cells from blood, cultured in vitro. Receptor source: a human donor who had recovered from COVID-19.

This clonotype has a single count. The genes are TRBV30 and TRBJ2-7; tentative D call: TRBD1 (6 bases). CDR3 length equals 14 residues. The germline V and J ends were trimmed by 0 bases and 0 bases, with 9 bases remaining between them. Germline CDR1 and CDR2: GTSNPN and SVGIG (reference sequence). For the CDR3, the DNA is TGTGCCTGGAGTGTAGGGACAAACTCCTACGAGCAGTACTTC. It codes for CAWSVGTNSYEQYF.

The gene calls are TRBV28 and TRBJ2-1, with 11 positions matching TRBD2. From germline, CDR1 is MDHEN and CDR2 SYDVKM. Trimming cost V 7 bases and J 1 base; bases outside gene matches: 9. The CDR3 sequence is 17 residues long. CDR3 nucleotide sequence: TGTGCCAGCACATCCGGGGGACTAGCGGATTCCTACAATGAGCAGTTCTTC. It specifies CASTSGGLADSYNEQFF. Full variable domain (rest looked up from reference TRBV28 and TRBJ2-1): DVKVTQSSRYLVKRTGEKVFLECVQDMDHENMFWYRQDPGLGLRLIYFSYDVKMKEKGDIPEGYSVSREKKERFSLILESASTNQTSMYLCASTSGGLADSYNEQFFGPGTRLTVL.

This clonotype was picked up a small number of times. The chain is built from TRBV2 and TRBJ1-5; D unclear. Per germline, CDR1 SNHLY and CDR2 FYNNEI. The CDR3 has 14 residues. Trimming shortened V by 4 bases and J by 1 base, and 8 bases separated the two germline ends. The CDR3 region is CASSGLGSNQPQHF. The CDR3 DNA reads TGTGCCAGCAGTGGTCTGGGAAGCAATCAGCCCCAGCATTTT. Full variable domain (missing parts from reference TRBV2 and TRBJ1-5): EPEVTQTPSHQVTQMGQEVILRCVPISNHLYFYWYRQILGQKVEFLVSFYNNEISEKSEIFDDQFSVERPDGSNFTLKIRSTKLEDSAMYFCASSGLGSNQPQHFGDGTRLSIL.

The chain recombines TRBV30 with TRBJ1-1; no clear D gene. The CDR3 totals 13 residues. V lost 0 bases and J 3 bases, leaving 8 bases between the germline ends. The germline V gene has CDR1 GTSNPN and CDR2 SVGIG (reference sequence). The CDR3 loop is CAWSVRGDTEAFF. The CDR3 bases are TGTGCCTGGAGTGTACGGGGAGACACTGAAGCTTTCTTT.

This clonotype has more than one count but fewer than ten. The chain couples TRBV6-2 or TRBV6-3 to TRBJ1-6; 7 nucleotides agree with TRBD1. The CDR3 length is 12 residues. Germline lookup yields CDR1 MNHEY and CDR2 SVGEGT. Germline trimming cut 7 bases from V and 12 bases from J; bases unmatched to any gene: 6. DNA of the CDR3: TGTGCCAGCATGCAGGGGGAAGGACCCCTCCACTTT. Translating gives CASMQGEGPLHF.

V is TRBV2 and J is TRBJ2-1, with TRBD2 as a possible D gene (6 bases). CDR1 is SNHLY and CDR2 is FYNNEI in the germline V gene. The CDR3 contains 16 residues. Trimming left V 6 bases short and J 3 bases short, with 18 bases between. The CDR3 sequence: CASSVGFGRGYNEQFF. The CDR3 nucleotides are TGTGCCAGCAGCGTAGGTTTCGGGAGAGGCTACAATGAGCAGTTCTTC. Looking up the rest from reference TRBV2 and TRBJ2-1 gives the full variable domain: EPEVTQTPSHQVTQMGQEVILRCVPISNHLYFYWYRQILGQKVEFLVSFYNNEISEKSEIFDDQFSVERPDGSNFTLKIRSTKLEDSAMYFCASSVGFGRGYNEQFFGPGTRLTVL.

V is TRBV6-2 or TRBV6-3 and J is TRBJ1-1; possibly TRBD1 for D (6 bases). CDR1 is MNHEY and CDR2 is SVGEGT in the germline V gene. The V end was cut by 6 bases, the J end by 1 base, with 12 bases between. This CDR3 has 14 amino acids. As DNA, the CDR3 is TGTGCCAGCAGATCTGGACAGCCGAACACTGAAGCTTTCTTT. Translated, it gives CASRSGQPNTEAFF.

The chain combines TRBV6-1 with TRBJ1-5, with 9 bases aligning to TRBD1. The junction had 7 bases not matched to a gene; V was cut back by 6 bases and J by 7 bases. This CDR3 comprises 14 residues. The germline V gene encodes CDR1 MNHNS and CDR2 SASEGT. The CDR3 loop reads CASSLGTGWQPQHF. The CDR3, as DNA: TGTGCCAGCAGCCTGGGGACAGGGTGGCAGCCCCAGCATTTT.

This sequence joins TRBV18 and TRBJ1-1; TRBD1 might be the D (5 bases). This CDR3 comprises 14 residues. In germline, CDR1 is KGHSH, CDR2 LQKENI. V dropped 2 bases and J dropped 1 base, with 8 bases sitting between them. CDR3: CASSPMGGNTEAFF. In DNA form, the CDR3 reads TGTGCCAGCTCACCAATGGGGGGGAACACTGAAGCTTTCTTT. The variable domain in full, completed from reference TRBV18 and TRBJ1-1, reads NAGVMQNPRHLVRRRGQEARLRCSPMKGHSHVYWYRQLPEEGLKFMVYLQKENIIDESGMPKERFSAEFPKEGPSILRIQQVVRGDSAAYFCASSPMGGNTEAFFGQGTRLTVV.